This entry features one TCR beta chain sequence. Germline trimming cut 0 bases from V and 8 bases from J; bases unmatched to any gene: 4. The CDR3 totals 13 residues. Germline lookup yields CDR1 SGHRS and CDR2 YFSETQ. The data stem from a study of blood T cell repertoires in COVID-19. Study as a whole: Material from acute and convalescent COVID-19 was sourced from the United States, Italy and Spain.

Here immunoSEQ multiplex PCR was the method, and the copy in TCRdb shows in-frame clones only, minus some. The sample consists of 300,000 to 350,000 clones, approximately 90% of them appearing once. The clonotype originates from a man younger than 35 with active or convalescent COVID-19. Source material: peripheral blood. The chain recombines TRBV5-1 with TRBJ2-7, with 8 nucleotides matching TRBD2. The CDR3 DNA is TGCGCCAGCAGCTTGGCCGGGAGGGAGCAGCAGTACTTC. This encodes CASSLAGREQQYF.